This passage covers 17 T cell receptor beta chains from one sample sequenced in a study of blood T cell repertoires in COVID-19. Data came from immunoSEQ multiplex PCR; TCRdb stores just in-frame clones and leaves some out. The sample has some 150,000 clones; roughly 84% are singletons. The sample comprised peripheral blood. The source of these receptors is a human donor in a cohort sampled during active COVID-19.

This rearrangement joins TRBV18 to TRBJ2-3; D gene unclear. This CDR3 comprises 14 residues. V was trimmed by 3 bases and J by 2 bases, leaving 9 bases between them. The germline V gene has CDR1 KGHSH and CDR2 LQKENI. The DNA of the CDR3 is TGTGCCAGCTCACCGAGCGAGAACACAGATACGCAGTATTTT. It codes for CASSPSENTDTQYF.

This rearrangement joins TRBV4-1 to TRBJ2-4, with TRBD2 matching 7 bases. The germline gives CDR1 MGHRA, CDR2 YSYEKL. This CDR3 contains 16 residues. Trimming took 1 base from V and 5 from J; bases not matched to a gene: 8. CDR3 coding DNA: TGCGCCAGCAGCCAAGCTGCGAGCGGGGCCCAAAACATTCAGTACTTC. It specifies CASSQAASGAQNIQYF.

The chain carries TRBV5-1 and TRBJ2-7, with D possibly TRBD2 on 5 matching bases. Per the germline V gene, CDR1 is SGHRS and CDR2 is YFSETQ. The V end lost 1 base, the J end lost 4 bases, and 9 bases lay between the germline ends. The CDR3 is made up of 13 amino acids. The CDR3 nucleotides are TGCGCCAGCAGCTTGACACGGGGTTACGAGCAGTACGTC. It codes for CASSLTRGYEQYV.

V is TRBV10-2 and J is TRBJ2-1; TRBD2 is a possible D gene (5 bases). The V and J ends lost 4 bases and 1 base respectively, with 8 bases between them. Germline V gene lookup returns CDR1 WSHSY and CDR2 SAAADI. The CDR3 loop spans 14 amino acids. CDR3 DNA sequence: TGCGCCAGCAGTGTAAGCGGATCCTACAATGAGCAGTTCTTC. Its protein is CASSVSGSYNEQFF.

This clone was counted between two and nine times. The rearrangement links TRBV5-8 to TRBJ1-1, with D unclear. This CDR3 region has 13 residues. Trimming shortened V by 4 bases and J by 1 base, and 8 bases separated the two germline ends. CDR1 and CDR2 from the germline V gene are SGHTS and YDEGEE. Here the CDR3 DNA reads TGTGCCAGCAGCCCAACTTCGAACACTGAAGCTTTCTTT. Translation gives CASSPTSNTEAFF.

The chain joins TRBV18 to TRBJ1-5, with a weak D call TRBD1 (6 bases). The CDR3 spans 17 residues. Trimming took off 2 bases at V and 7 bases at J, with 21 bases between the two ends. CDR1 and CDR2 (germline): KGHSH, LQKENI. The CDR3 sequence: CASSPNIPGARPQPQHF. The CDR3 DNA reads as TGTGCCAGCTCACCAAACATTCCAGGGGCCCGGCCGCAGCCCCAGCATTTT.

V usage is TRBV4-1 and J usage is TRBJ1-4; 7 bases agree with TRBD1. The CDR3 sequence is 16 residues long. Germline CDR1 reads MGHRA; CDR2 reads YSYEKL. The V and J ends lost 1 base and 1 base, in that order; junction bases with no gene match: 3. The chain's CDR3 is CASSQARQGTNEKLFF. The DNA for the CDR3 is TGCGCCAGCAGCCAAGCGCGACAGGGAACTAATGAAAAACTGTTTTTT.

This sequence joins TRBV5-5 and TRBJ2-1, with D maybe TRBD2 (7 bases). The CDR3 contains 18 residues. From germline, CDR1 is SGHKS and CDR2 YYEKEE (reference sequence). Trimming left V 4 bases short and J 3 bases short, with 23 bases between. The CDR3 loop reads CASSRGRQAHTSYNEQFF. The CDR3 DNA sequence: TGTGCCAGCAGCCGCGGGAGACAGGCCCATACCAGCTACAATGAGCAGTTCTTC.

The V and J genes are TRBV5-4 and TRBJ2-5; 9 nucleotides align to TRBD2. The germline V gene encodes CDR1 SGHNT and CDR2 YYREEE (reference sequence). The CDR3 is 14 residues long. With 1 base clipped from V and 3 bases from J, the junction kept 1 base outside the gene matches. This CDR3 is CASSLRLAEETQYF. Here the CDR3 DNA reads TGTGCCAGCAGCTTGAGACTAGCGGAAGAGACCCAGTACTTC.

This clone was seen a single time. The genes are TRBV25-1 and TRBJ1-4, with 7 nucleotides matching TRBD1. V lost 7 bases and J lost 8; bases outside the gene matches: 10. The V gene's germline CDR1 is MGHDK and CDR2 SYGVNS. The CDR3 sequence is 14 residues long. The CDR3 is CASTLDRLGEKLFF. The CDR3 DNA sequence: TGTGCCAGCACCCTGGACAGGCTGGGGGAAAAACTGTTTTTT.

The J gene is TRBJ1-1, the V gene TRBV4-1; 7 bases are a match to TRBD1. There are 16 residues in the CDR3. The J segment lost 0 bases and the V segment lost 2 bases, leaving 6 bases of the junction unmatched. Germline CDR1 is MGHRA and CDR2 is YSYEKL. Here the CDR3 reads CASSQPGTAMNTEAFF. The CDR3 DNA is TGCGCCAGCAGCCAACCGGGGACAGCCATGAACACTGAAGCTTTCTTT.

This chain connects TRBV6-9 to TRBJ1-5; weak D call: TRBD1 (6 bases). Germline assignment: CDR1 MNHGY and CDR2 SVAAGI. The CDR3 covers 18 residues. The germline V and J ends were trimmed by 4 bases and 3 bases, with 22 bases remaining between them. DNA for the CDR3: TGTGCCAGCAGTTTGGGCAGGGGCCGCAAACACAACAATCAGCCCCAGCATTTT. Protein product: CASSLGRGRKHNNQPQHF.

The rearrangement uses TRBV20-1 and TRBJ2-1; 9 positions agree with TRBD2. CDR1 and CDR2 (germline): DFQATT, SNEGSKA (reference sequence). CDR3 length: 14 amino acids. The V and J ends lost 3 bases and 6 bases, in that order; junction bases with no gene match: 6. CDR3 amino acids: CSASASGKGNEQFF. DNA of the CDR3: TGCAGTGCTAGTGCTAGCGGGAAAGGCAATGAGCAGTTCTTC.

This clone was detected only once. The chain carries TRBV2 and TRBJ1-6; TRBD1 aligns across 7 bases. Looked up from germline, CDR1 is SNHLY and CDR2 is FYNNEI. There are 14 residues in the CDR3. Trimming took 7 bases from V and 9 from J; bases not matched to a gene: 9. The CDR3 DNA is TGTGCCAGCAAGACGACAGGGTCAATTTCACCCCTCCACTTT. Translation: CASKTTGSISPLHF. The variable domain in full, with the rest retrieved from reference TRBV2 and TRBJ1-6, is EPEVTQTPSHQVTQMGQEVILRCVPISNHLYFYWYRQILGQKVEFLVSFYNNEISEKSEIFDDQFSVERPDGSNFTLKIRSTKLEDSAMYFCASKTTGSISPLHFGNGTRLTVT.

This clone was seen just once. The chain uses TRBV12-3 or TRBV12-4 and TRBJ1-5; D may be TRBD1 (6 bases). This CDR3 is built from 13 residues. Trimming cost V 2 bases and J 7 bases, with 9 bases left between them. The CDR3 protein is CASSLRGGQPQHF. As DNA, the CDR3 is TGTGCCAGCAGTTTAAGGGGGGGACAGCCCCAGCATTTT.

The V and J genes are TRBV15 and TRBJ1-3; TRBD1 might be the D (5 bases). Germline loops: CDR1 LNHNV, CDR2 YYDKDF (reference sequence). The CDR3 is 16 amino acids. Trimming shortened V by 0 bases and J by 3 bases, and 12 bases separated the two germline ends. As DNA, the CDR3 is TGTGCCACCAGCAGAGATCAAAGGGGCGGTGGAAACACCATATATTTT. Translation gives CATSRDQRGGGNTIYF.

A single count supports this clone. The chain joins TRBV5-4 to TRBJ1-2; D gene ambiguous. The CDR3 runs 15 residues. With 4 bases removed from V and 1 base from J, the gap between germline ends came to 14 bases. CDR1 is SGHNT and CDR2 is YYREEE in the germline V gene (reference sequence). The CDR3 is CASSGLGGHNYGYTF. CDR3 DNA: TGTGCCAGCAGCGGCCTCGGAGGCCATAACTATGGCTACACCTTC.